This entry describes one T cell receptor (beta chain). This record comes from a study of blood T cell repertoires in COVID-19. On the study more broadly: The origin of the acute and convalescent COVID-19 samples was the United States, Italy and Spain. Nucleic acid was either cDNA or gDNA, and it came from T cells, B-cell-depleted T cells, or PBMCs.

Looked up from germline, CDR1 is SGHRS and CDR2 is YFSETQ. V lost 4 bases, J lost 6 bases, and 19 bases lay in between. The CDR3 has 15 amino acids. Original methodology: Nucleated cell number was recorded as an estimate derived from reference gene primer amplification. Clones were read by immunoSEQ multiplex PCR, and TCRdb kept only the in-frame ones, dropping some. V and J calls and clone size are given by that table; D and trimming were obtained from the DNA. The sample has 250,000 to 300,000 clones, 90% seen once. The TCR was taken from a woman in her forties or fifties with COVID-19, enrolled during active disease. The chain links TRBV5-1 to TRBJ1-2; D not resolved. Sequencing used peripheral blood. In nucleotides, the CDR3 is TGCGCCAGCAGCGAGGCGCCGTTAGGTTGGGATGGCTACACCTTC. It specifies CASSEAPLGWDGYTF.